The T cell receptor beta chain described here comes from a study of PD-1 blockade in classical Hodgkin lymphoma. Whole-study findings and limits: According to reports, newly diagnosed patients had lower baseline TCR diversity than healthy donors, and relapsed/refractory patients had lower baseline TCR diversity still. At C4D1, TCR diversity had climbed significantly for CD4+ cells, though not for CD8+ cells. Patients were excluded if nivolumab began under 1 year after ASCT (the autologous transplant).

As regards this clone: Its antigen is not known.

This sample's time point: cycle 4 day 1 (C4D1), after less than seven weeks of nivolumab. Exposure to brentuximab vedotin varied, and each patient had relapsed following autologous stem cell transplantation. Clones were sequenced by immunoSEQ multiplex PCR, and TCRdb holds only the in-frame ones, with some missing. Of 45,000 or so clones in the sample, around 78% were seen once. V trimming: 1 base; J trimming: 4 bases; junction bases outside the gene matches: 8. Germline V gene lookup returns CDR1 SGDLS and CDR2 YYNGEE. CDR3 length: 15 residues. The J gene is TRBJ2-7, the V gene TRBV9, with 7 bases aligning to TRBD1. This clonotype was obtained from a human donor with classical Hodgkin lymphoma. The sample consisted of peripheral blood mononuclear cells (PBMCs), taken before the fourth cycle of nivolumab. The CDR3 coding sequence is TGTGCCAGCAGCGTATTCCCAGGGACAGCATACGAGCAGTACTTC. Its translation: CASSVFPGTAYEQYF. Together with reference TRBV9 and TRBJ2-7, the CDR3 gives the full variable domain: DSGVTQTPKHLITATGQRVTLRCSPRSGDLSVYWYQQSLDQGLQFLIQYYNGEERAKGNILERFSAQQFPDLHSELNLSSLELGDSALYFCASSVFPGTAYEQYFGPGTRLTVT.